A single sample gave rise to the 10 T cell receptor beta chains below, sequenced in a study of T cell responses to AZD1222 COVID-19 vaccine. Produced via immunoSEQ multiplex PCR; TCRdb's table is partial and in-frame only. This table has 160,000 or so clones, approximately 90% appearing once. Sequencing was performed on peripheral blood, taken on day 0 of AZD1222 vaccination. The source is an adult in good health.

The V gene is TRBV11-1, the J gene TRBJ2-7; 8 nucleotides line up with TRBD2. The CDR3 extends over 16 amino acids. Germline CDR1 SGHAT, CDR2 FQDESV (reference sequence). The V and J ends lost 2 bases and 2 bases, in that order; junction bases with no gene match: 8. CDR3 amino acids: CASSLRAGGNAYEQYF. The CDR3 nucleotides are TGTGCCAGCAGCTTAAGGGCGGGAGGAAATGCCTACGAGCAGTACTTC.

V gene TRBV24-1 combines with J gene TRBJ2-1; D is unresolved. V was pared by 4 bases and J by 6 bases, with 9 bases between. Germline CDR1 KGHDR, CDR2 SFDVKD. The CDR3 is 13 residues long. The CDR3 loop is CATSESSINEQFF. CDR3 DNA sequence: TGTGCCACCAGTGAATCGAGCATCAATGAGCAGTTCTTC.

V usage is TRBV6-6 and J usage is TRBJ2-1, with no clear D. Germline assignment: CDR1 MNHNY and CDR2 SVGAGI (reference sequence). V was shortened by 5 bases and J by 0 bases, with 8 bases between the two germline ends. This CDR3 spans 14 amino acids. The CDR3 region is CASSPYISYNEQFF. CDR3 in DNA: TGTGCCAGCAGTCCTTACATCTCCTACAATGAGCAGTTCTTC.

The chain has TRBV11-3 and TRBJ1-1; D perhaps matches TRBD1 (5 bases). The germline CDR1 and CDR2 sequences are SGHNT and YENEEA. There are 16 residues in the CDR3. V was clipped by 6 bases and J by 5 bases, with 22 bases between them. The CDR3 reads CASSIDRGRGMTEAFF. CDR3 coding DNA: TGTGCCAGCAGTATAGACAGAGGGAGGGGAATGACTGAAGCTTTCTTT.

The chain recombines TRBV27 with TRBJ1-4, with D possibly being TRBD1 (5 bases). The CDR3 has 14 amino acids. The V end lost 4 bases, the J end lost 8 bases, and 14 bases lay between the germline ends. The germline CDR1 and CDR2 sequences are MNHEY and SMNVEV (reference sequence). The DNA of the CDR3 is TGTGCCAGCAGTTCCGGGGGTTTGTTCGAAAAACTGTTTTTT. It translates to CASSSGGLFEKLFF.

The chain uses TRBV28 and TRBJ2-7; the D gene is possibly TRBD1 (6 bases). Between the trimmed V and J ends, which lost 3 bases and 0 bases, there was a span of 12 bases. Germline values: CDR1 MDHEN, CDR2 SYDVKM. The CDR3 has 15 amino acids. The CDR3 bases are TGTGCCAGCAGTTTCCCACAGGGCGACTCCTACGAGCAGTACTTC. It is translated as CASSFPQGDSYEQYF.

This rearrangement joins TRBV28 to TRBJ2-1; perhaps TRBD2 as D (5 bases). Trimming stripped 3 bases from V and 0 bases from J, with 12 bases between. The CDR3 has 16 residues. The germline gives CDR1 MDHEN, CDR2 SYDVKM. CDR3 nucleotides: TGTGCCAGCAGTTTTGGGCCGAGGGACTCCTACAATGAGCAGTTCTTC. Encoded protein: CASSFGPRDSYNEQFF.

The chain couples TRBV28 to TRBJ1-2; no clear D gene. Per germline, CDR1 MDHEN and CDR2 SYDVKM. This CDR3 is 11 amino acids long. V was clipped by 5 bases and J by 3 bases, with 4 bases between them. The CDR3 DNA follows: TGTGCCAGCAGTCGCTACTATGGCTACACCTTC. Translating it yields CASSRYYGYTF.

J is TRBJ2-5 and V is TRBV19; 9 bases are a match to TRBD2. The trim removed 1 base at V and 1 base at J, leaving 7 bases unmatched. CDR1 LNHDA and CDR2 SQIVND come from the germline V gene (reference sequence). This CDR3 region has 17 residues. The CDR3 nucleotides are TGTGCCAGTAGTATAGGGGCGGGAGGGCCTACCCAAGAGACCCAGTACTTC. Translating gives CASSIGAGGPTQETQYF. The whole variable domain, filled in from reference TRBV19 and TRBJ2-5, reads DGGITQSPKYLFRKEGQNVTLSCEQNLNHDAMYWYRQDPGQGLRLIYYSQIVNDFQKGDIAEGYSVSREKKESFPLTVTSAQKNPTAFYLCASSIGAGGPTQETQYFGPGTRLLVL.

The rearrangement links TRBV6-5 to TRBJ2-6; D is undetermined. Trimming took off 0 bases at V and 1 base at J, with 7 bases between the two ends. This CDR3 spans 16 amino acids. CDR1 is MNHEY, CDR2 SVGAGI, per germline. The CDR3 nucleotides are TGTGCCAGCAGTTACTCGATGGGGTCTGGGGCCAACGTCCTGACTTTC. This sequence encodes CASSYSMGSGANVLTF.